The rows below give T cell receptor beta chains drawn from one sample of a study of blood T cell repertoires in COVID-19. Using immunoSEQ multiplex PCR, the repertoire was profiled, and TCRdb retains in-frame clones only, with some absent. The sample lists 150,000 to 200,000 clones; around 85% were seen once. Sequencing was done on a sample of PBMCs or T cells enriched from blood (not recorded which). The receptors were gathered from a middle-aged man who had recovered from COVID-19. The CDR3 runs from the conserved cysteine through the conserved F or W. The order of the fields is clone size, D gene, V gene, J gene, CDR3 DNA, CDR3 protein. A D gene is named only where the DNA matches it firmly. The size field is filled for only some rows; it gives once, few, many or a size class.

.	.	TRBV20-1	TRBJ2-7	TGCAGTGCTAGGGACAGCTACGAGCAGTACTTC	CSARDSYEQYF
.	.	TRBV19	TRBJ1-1	TGTGCCAGTAGTATCCTTTCCAGGTTATACACTGAAGCTTTCTTT	CASSILSRLYTEAFF
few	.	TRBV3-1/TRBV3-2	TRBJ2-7	TGTGCCAGCAACCTGGCGGGCTCCCCGGCCGAGCAGTACTTC	CASNLAGSPAEQYF
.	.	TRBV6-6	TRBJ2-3	TGTGCCAGCACCCAGGGGTTTGGAACAGATACGCAGTATTTT	CASTQGFGTDTQYF
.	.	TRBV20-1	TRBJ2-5	TGCAGTGCTTTAAAAGAGACCCAGTACTTC	CSALKETQYF
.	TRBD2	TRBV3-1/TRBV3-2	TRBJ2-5	TGTGCCAGCAAGACTAGCGGGGAGTCGGAGACCCAGTACTTC	CASKTSGESETQYF
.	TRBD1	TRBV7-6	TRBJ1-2	TGTGCCAGCAGCTTCTCAGGGGGCGGTGGCTACACCTTC	CASSFSGGGGYTF
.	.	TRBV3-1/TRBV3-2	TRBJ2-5	TGTGCCAGCAGCCAAGACGAAGAGACCCAGTACTTC	CASSQDEETQYF
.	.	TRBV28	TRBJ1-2	TGTGCCAGCAGTTTGGAGGGAGTTTATGGTGGCTACACCTTC	CASSLEGVYGGYTF
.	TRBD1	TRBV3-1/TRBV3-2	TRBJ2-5	TGTGCCAGCAGCCTAGGACAGGGTGGGACCCAGTACTTC	CASSLGQGGTQYF
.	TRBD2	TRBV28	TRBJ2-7	TGTGCCAGCAAGCGGGAGACGCGGGAGGGCCTAGGCGAGCAGTACTTC	CASKRETREGLGEQYF
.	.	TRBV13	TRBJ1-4	TGTGCCAGCAGCCTGGGAACCGCAGGGGAAAAACTGTTTTTT	CASSLGTAGEKLFF
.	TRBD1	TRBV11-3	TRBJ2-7	TGTGCCAGCAGCTTACTCGGGACAGGGGATTACGAGCAGTACTTC	CASSLLGTGDYEQYF
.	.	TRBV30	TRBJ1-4	TGTGCCTGGGGGAGGGATCGGAAAGAAAAACTGTTTTTT	CAWGRDRKEKLFF
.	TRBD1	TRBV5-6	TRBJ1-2	TGTGCCAGCAGCTTGGGTGAACAGGGGCCCGATGGCTACACCTTC	CASSLGEQGPDGYTF
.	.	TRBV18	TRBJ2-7	TGTGCCAGCTCACCCGGGTTAGGAGGGCAGGGTCTCTACGAGCAGTACTTC	CASSPGLGGQGLYEQYF
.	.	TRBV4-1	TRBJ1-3	TGCGCCAGCAGCCAACCCCCCCACAACTCTGGAAACACCATATATTTT	CASSQPPHNSGNTIYF
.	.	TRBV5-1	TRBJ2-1	TGCGCCAGCAGCGCCAGGACCTACAATGAGCAGTTCTTC	CASSARTYNEQFF
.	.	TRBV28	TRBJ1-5	TGTGCCAGCAGTTTTAGACAGGTCGGTCAGCCCCAGCATTTT	CASSFRQVGQPQHF
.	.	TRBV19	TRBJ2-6	TGTGCCAGTAGTATAGGGGGCCTGGGCTCTGGGGCCAACGTCCTGACTTTC	CASSIGGLGSGANVLTF
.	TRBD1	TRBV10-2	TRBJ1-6	TGCGCCAGCTTTCCGGGACAGCGTAATTCACCCCTCCACTTT	CASFPGQRNSPLHF
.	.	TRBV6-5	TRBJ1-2	TGTGCCAGCAGTTCCCCGCGGGAAGGGTACTATGGCTACACCTTC	CASSSPREGYYGYTF
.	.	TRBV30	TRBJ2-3	TGTGCCTGGAGTCCAACTAGCACAGATACGCAGTATTTT	CAWSPTSTDTQYF
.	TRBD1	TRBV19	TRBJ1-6	TGTGCCAGTAGTAGCCCGACAGGGGGCTCCTATAATTCACCCCTCCACTTT	CASSSPTGGSYNSPLHF